Listed here is a single TCR beta chain. The data stem from a study of control samples from healthy donors and cancer patients. Data came from immunoSEQ multiplex PCR; TCRdb stores just in-frame clones and leaves some out. The data show roughly 95,000 clones, with approximately 93% seen just once and 0.85% to 1% held by the top ten. This clonotype was obtained from a young woman in good health. Specimen: blood.

The CDR3 here is CASSLVWYEQYF. DNA for the CDR3: TGTGCCAGCAGCTTAGTCTGGTACGAGCAGTACTTC. The chain has TRBV7-9 and TRBJ2-7, with D hard to call. CDR1 SEHNR and CDR2 FQNEAQ come from the germline V gene (reference sequence). CDR3 size: 12 residues. Deletions cut 1 base from V and 4 bases from J, with 5 bases between.